These 29 T cell receptor beta chains were all obtained from the same sample, sequenced in a study of cytomegalovirus exposure and HLA in healthy donors. The PCR used 60 Vbeta and 13 Jbeta primers. Profiling relied on immunoSEQ multiplex PCR, and the TCRdb table lists in-frame clones only, not all of them. In the table there are 130,000 or so clones, just under 75% of which are singletons. The sample comprised PBMCs. These receptors originate from a man in his forties in good health and CMV-seropositive.

V and J are TRBV7-2 and TRBJ2-3, with D unclear. This CDR3 has 13 residues. V was pared by 5 bases and J by 5 bases, with 11 bases between. Germline V CDR1 and CDR2: SGHTA, FQGNSA. This CDR3 is CASSPYLGDTQYF. Written as DNA, the CDR3 is TGTGCCAGCAGCCCCTACCTTGGAGATACGCAGTATTTT.

This chain joins TRBV4-1 and TRBJ2-1; the match to TRBD1 covers 8 bases. The V segment lost 4 bases and the J segment 7 bases; nucleotides outside the gene matches: 15. Per germline, CDR1 MGHRA and CDR2 YSYEKL. This CDR3 is built from 17 residues. CDR3 in amino acids: CASSPDPQGALGNEQFF. CDR3 in DNA: TGCGCCAGCAGCCCAGACCCCCAGGGGGCTTTAGGGAATGAGCAGTTCTTC.

The chain employs TRBV28 and TRBJ1-2; TRBD1 is a possible D gene (5 bases). CDR1 and CDR2 (germline): MDHEN, SYDVKM. The CDR3 spans 13 residues. Trimming shortened V by 6 bases and J by 4 bases, and 12 bases separated the two germline ends. CDR3 sequence (DNA): TGTGCCAGCAGACCGACAGCTATCTATGGCTACACCTTC. Translation gives CASRPTAIYGYTF.

The gene calls are TRBV11-2 and TRBJ2-7, with TRBD1 matching over 11 bases. The V and J ends lost 1 base and 2 bases, in that order; junction bases with no gene match: 4. CDR3 length: 16 residues. CDR1 and CDR2 (germline): SGHAT, FQNNGV. CDR3 bases: TGTGCCAGCAGCTTAGTGTTGGGACAGGGGGCCTACGAGCAGTACTTC. This gives the protein CASSLVLGQGAYEQYF.

V is TRBV5-1 and J is TRBJ2-7; 9 nucleotides agree with TRBD1. This CDR3 has 13 amino acids. The junction had 0 bases not matched to a gene; V was cut back by 0 bases and J by 5 bases. CDR1 and CDR2 from the germline V gene are SGHRS and YFSETQ. CDR3 region: CASSLGQGDEQYF. CDR3 nucleotide sequence: TGCGCCAGCAGCTTGGGACAGGGGGACGAGCAGTACTTC.

The V and J genes are TRBV28 and TRBJ1-5; the match to TRBD1 covers 9 bases. CDR3 length: 15 amino acids. CDR1 is MDHEN, CDR2 SYDVKM, per germline. With V trimmed by 7 bases and J by 2 bases, 6 bases remained unmatched. The CDR3 sequence: CASTQQGARNQPQHF. The CDR3 DNA is TGTGCCAGCACTCAACAGGGGGCCCGCAATCAGCCCCAGCATTTT.

The rearrangement uses TRBV27 and TRBJ2-7; TRBD1 agrees at 12 bases. Looked up from germline, CDR1 is MNHEY and CDR2 is SMNVEV (reference sequence). After removal of 2 bases from V and 2 bases from J, the junction contained 7 bases not matched to a gene. This CDR3 has 17 residues. The CDR3 loop reads CASSLGKGQGAAYEQYF. DNA of the CDR3: TGTGCCAGCAGTTTAGGTAAGGGACAGGGGGCCGCCTACGAGCAGTACTTC.

The gene calls are TRBV2 and TRBJ2-2, with D possibly being TRBD1 (6 bases). The ends were cut back, 5 bases at V and 6 bases at J, with 10 bases in the middle. Germline CDR1 is SNHLY and CDR2 is FYNNEI. The CDR3 is made up of 13 amino acids. CDR3 DNA: TGTGCCAGCAGTCGGGCAGGGGCCGGGGAGCTGTTTTTT. Translation gives CASSRAGAGELFF.

V and J are TRBV18 and TRBJ1-4; 7 bases are shared with TRBD1. The CDR3 extends over 17 amino acids. Trimming cost V 1 base and J 0 bases; bases outside gene matches: 5. Germline lookup yields CDR1 KGHSH and CDR2 LQKENI. The CDR3 is CASSPLAGGATNEKLFF. In nucleotides, the CDR3 is TGTGCCAGCTCACCACTTGCAGGGGGAGCAACTAATGAAAAACTGTTTTTT.

The chain recombines TRBV5-8 with TRBJ2-7; perhaps TRBD1 as D (5 bases). V gave up 4 bases and J gave up 0 bases, with 11 bases separating them. CDR3 size: 14 residues. Germline V gene data show CDR1 as SGHTS and CDR2 as YDEGEE. The CDR3 DNA reads as TGTGCCAGCAGCCCGCGGACAAGCTCCTACGAGCAGTACTTC. Its protein is CASSPRTSSYEQYF.

The chain couples TRBV2 to TRBJ1-1; 9 bases agree with TRBD1. After removal of 5 bases from V and 0 bases from J, the junction contained 7 bases not matched to a gene. The CDR3 runs 16 residues. Germline loops: CDR1 SNHLY, CDR2 FYNNEI. CDR3: CASSRRTGAVNTEAFF. CDR3 in DNA: TGTGCCAGCAGTCGTAGGACAGGGGCGGTGAACACTGAAGCTTTCTTT.

This clone was counted only a few times. The genes are TRBV28 and TRBJ2-7; 8 bases map to TRBD1. The germline gives CDR1 MDHEN, CDR2 SYDVKM. This CDR3 spans 14 amino acids. The trim removed 6 bases at V and 6 bases at J, leaving 10 bases unmatched. CDR3 sequence reads: CASRAPGQGREQYF. Written as DNA, the CDR3 is TGTGCCAGCAGGGCCCCCGGACAGGGCCGCGAGCAGTACTTC.

Comments on this clone: The junction departs from germline at one end; a sequencing error may be responsible. The chain combines TRBV7-9 with TRBJ1-5, with D unclear. The CDR3 loop spans 15 amino acids. Per the germline V gene, CDR1 is SEHNR and CDR2 is FQNEAQ (reference sequence). CDR3 coding DNA: TGTTCCAGCAGCCTCGGCGAGGGTCGCAATCAGCCCCAGCATTTT. It specifies CSSSLGEGRNQPQHF.

The sample holds a few counts of this clone. This CDR3 is CASGSDPLTWGPGSSPLHF. As DNA, the CDR3 is TGTGCTAGTGGTTCGGACCCATTAACTTGGGGCCCAGGATCGTCACCCCTCCACTTT. The rearrangement uses TRBV12-5 and TRBJ1-6, with TRBD1 as a possible D gene (5 bases). V was trimmed by 4 bases and J by 10 bases, leaving 29 bases between them. Germline CDR1 is LGHNT and CDR2 is FRNRAP. The CDR3 sequence is 19 residues long.

This chain links TRBV5-1 with TRBJ2-3; TRBD2 aligns across 9 bases. The CDR3 totals 16 residues. Unmatched junction bases numbered 6, after V lost 0 bases and J lost 4 bases. The germline V gene has CDR1 SGHRS and CDR2 YFSETQ. The CDR3 spells CASSLGLAGFADTQYF. DNA of the CDR3: TGCGCCAGCAGCTTGGGGCTAGCGGGATTCGCAGATACGCAGTATTTT.

The rearrangement joins TRBV29-1 to TRBJ1-1; no firm D call. This CDR3 region has 9 residues. Trimming pared 7 bases from V and 3 bases from J, leaving 3 bases between. The germline V gene encodes CDR1 SQVTM and CDR2 ANQGSEA. This CDR3 is CSADTEAFF. The CDR3, as DNA: TGCAGCGCAGACACTGAAGCTTTCTTT.

This clone turned up a few times. The gene calls are TRBV7-8 and TRBJ2-1; a weak D match, TRBD1 (6 bases). CDR3 length: 14 residues. V was trimmed by 4 bases and J by 2 bases, leaving 9 bases between them. Germline CDR1 reads SGHVS; CDR2 reads FQNEAQ. The CDR3 coding sequence is TGTGCCAGCAGCTACAGGGATACCTACAATGAGCAGTTCTTC. It encodes CASSYRDTYNEQFF. Full variable domain (outside the CDR3, taken from reference TRBV7-8 and TRBJ2-1): GAGVSQSPRYKVAKRGQDVALRCDPISGHVSLFWYQQALGQGPEFLTYFQNEAQLDKSGLPSDRFFAERPEGSVSTLKIQRTQQEDSAVYLCASSYRDTYNEQFFGPGTRLTVL.

This clone is a singleton in its sample. The V and J genes are TRBV6-4 and TRBJ2-3, with TRBD2 matching 7 bases. The length of the CDR3 is 15 residues. V shed 4 bases, J shed 2 bases, and the junction held 6 bases outside the gene matches. Germline CDR1 MRHNA, CDR2 SNTAGT. The CDR3 DNA sequence: TGTGCCAGCAGTGTCGGGGGAGGGCCCACAGATACGCAGTATTTT. As protein: CASSVGGGPTDTQYF.

The chain couples TRBV28 to TRBJ1-1; 9 bases align to TRBD1. J lost 0 bases, V lost 7 bases, and 3 bases had no gene match. CDR3 length: 14 residues. CDR1 and CDR2 from the germline V gene are MDHEN and SYDVKM. The CDR3 sequence is CASMTGGMNTEAFF. As DNA, the CDR3 is TGTGCCAGCATGACAGGGGGGATGAACACTGAAGCTTTCTTT. Drawing the rest from reference TRBV28 and TRBJ1-1, the complete variable domain is DVKVTQSSRYLVKRTGEKVFLECVQDMDHENMFWYRQDPGLGLRLIYFSYDVKMKEKGDIPEGYSVSREKKERFSLILESASTNQTSMYLCASMTGGMNTEAFFGQGTRLTVV.

There are a few counts of this clone. The CDR3 nucleotides are TGCGCCAGCAGGAATGTGGGTTCGGGCTATGGCTACACCTTC. Translating it yields CASRNVGSGYGYTF. The chain is built from TRBV5-1 and TRBJ1-2; D unresolved. CDR1 is SGHRS and CDR2 is YFSETQ in the germline V gene. The V end was cut by 5 bases, the J end by 4 bases, with 15 bases between. There are 14 residues in the CDR3.

This clone turned up a few times. This chain uses TRBV28 with TRBJ1-1; possible D gene TRBD1, 6 bases. There are 16 residues in the CDR3. Germline V gene sequence: CDR1 MDHEN, CDR2 SYDVKM. V shed 5 bases and J shed 4 bases, with 20 bases lying between them. Here the CDR3 reads CASSLPGGLWGTEAFF. The CDR3 DNA reads as TGTGCCAGCAGTCTGCCCGGGGGGCTGTGGGGCACTGAAGCTTTCTTT.

The chain uses TRBV5-1 and TRBJ2-2, with D tentatively TRBD2 (6 bases). Germline CDR1 SGHRS, CDR2 YFSETQ. CDR3 length: 14 residues. The V end was cut by 2 bases, the J end by 6 bases, with 11 bases between. CDR3 protein: CASSLRGEAGELFF. The CDR3 DNA sequence: TGCGCCAGCAGCTTACGAGGGGAGGCCGGGGAGCTGTTTTTT. The complete variable domain, with remaining parts taken from reference TRBV5-1 and TRBJ2-2, reads KAGVTQTPRYLIKTRGQQVTLSCSPISGHRSVSWYQQTPGQGLQFLFEYFSETQRNKGNFPGRFSGRQFSNSRSEMNVSTLELGDSALYLCASSLRGEAGELFFGEGSRLTVL.

A remark on this clone: The identical CDR3 is also encoded by other nucleotide sequences in the sample. This rearrangement joins TRBV18 to TRBJ1-2; D remains ambiguous. Trimming took off 2 bases at V and 3 bases at J, with 7 bases between the two ends. The CDR3 sequence is 13 residues long. Germline loops: CDR1 KGHSH, CDR2 LQKENI. The CDR3 sequence: CASSPGTDYGYTF. CDR3 in DNA: TGTGCCAGCTCACCAGGAACAGACTATGGCTACACCTTC. The variable domain in full, with the rest retrieved from reference TRBV18 and TRBJ1-2, is NAGVMQNPRHLVRRRGQEARLRCSPMKGHSHVYWYRQLPEEGLKFMVYLQKENIIDESGMPKERFSAEFPKEGPSILRIQQVVRGDSAAYFCASSPGTDYGYTFGSGTRLTVV.

The genes are TRBV9 and TRBJ2-5; 9 positions agree with TRBD2. The CDR3 has 17 residues. From germline, CDR1 is SGDLS and CDR2 YYNGEE. The V segment lost 0 bases and the J segment 1 base; nucleotides outside the gene matches: 7. As DNA, the CDR3 is TGTGCCAGCAGCGTAGGTGGTAGCGGGAGTTCCCAAGAGACCCAGTACTTC. Protein sequence: CASSVGGSGSSQETQYF.

The rearrangement links TRBV12-5 to TRBJ2-1; possibly TRBD2 for D (6 bases). Germline V gives CDR1 LGHNT, CDR2 FRNRAP. Deletions cut 1 base from V and 6 bases from J, with 19 bases between. There are 17 residues in the CDR3. The CDR3 sequence is CASGLDSWGEKGNEQFF. The CDR3 region has the DNA TGTGCTAGTGGTTTGGACTCCTGGGGGGAGAAAGGCAATGAGCAGTTCTTC.

The J gene is TRBJ2-7, the V gene TRBV6-5, with TRBD1 matching 8 bases. Unmatched junction bases numbered 6, after V lost 5 bases and J lost 3 bases. The germline V gene has CDR1 MNHEY and CDR2 SVGAGI. The CDR3 is 14 residues long. DNA for the CDR3: TGTGCCAGCAGTGTCAGGGGGCGGAACTACGAGCAGTACTTC. Translated, it gives CASSVRGRNYEQYF.

The chain uses TRBV10-1 and TRBJ1-4, with TRBD1 identical over 8 bases. The V gene end was trimmed by 3 bases and the J gene end by 7 bases; junction bases not matched to a gene: 7. The CDR3 is 15 amino acids. The V gene's germline CDR1 is WNHNN and CDR2 SYGVQD (reference sequence). This chain's CDR3 is CASSDLDRGGEKLFF. DNA of the CDR3: TGCGCCAGCAGTGATCTTGACAGGGGTGGTGAAAAACTGTTTTTT.

This clone has more than one count but fewer than ten. This rearrangement joins TRBV28 to TRBJ2-5; D remains ambiguous. V was pared by 6 bases and J by 4 bases, with 12 bases between. There are 13 residues in the CDR3. The germline CDR1 and CDR2 sequences are MDHEN and SYDVKM. The CDR3 nucleotides read TGTGCCAGCAGGCGCGGCGAAAGAGAGACCCAGTACTTC. Protein product: CASRRGERETQYF.

V gene TRBV18 combines with J gene TRBJ2-6, with D unclear. CDR1 and CDR2 (germline): KGHSH, LQKENI. The CDR3 runs to 15 residues. Trimming left V 3 bases short and J 0 bases short, with 6 bases between. The CDR3 region has the DNA TGTGCCAGCTCACCTGGCAGCTCTGGGGCCAACGTCCTGACTTTC. Translation: CASSPGSSGANVLTF.